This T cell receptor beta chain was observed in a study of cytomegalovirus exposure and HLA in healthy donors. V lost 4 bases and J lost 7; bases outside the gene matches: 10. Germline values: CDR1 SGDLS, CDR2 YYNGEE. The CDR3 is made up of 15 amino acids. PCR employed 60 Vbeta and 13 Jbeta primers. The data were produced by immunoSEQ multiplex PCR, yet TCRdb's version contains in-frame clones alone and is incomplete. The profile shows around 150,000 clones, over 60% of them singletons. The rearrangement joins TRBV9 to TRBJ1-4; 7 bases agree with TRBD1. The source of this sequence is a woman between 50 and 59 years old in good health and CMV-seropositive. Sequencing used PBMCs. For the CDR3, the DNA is TGTGCCAGCAGCCCAACACCCGGGACAGTTGAAAAACTGTTTTTT. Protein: CASSPTPGTVEKLFF.